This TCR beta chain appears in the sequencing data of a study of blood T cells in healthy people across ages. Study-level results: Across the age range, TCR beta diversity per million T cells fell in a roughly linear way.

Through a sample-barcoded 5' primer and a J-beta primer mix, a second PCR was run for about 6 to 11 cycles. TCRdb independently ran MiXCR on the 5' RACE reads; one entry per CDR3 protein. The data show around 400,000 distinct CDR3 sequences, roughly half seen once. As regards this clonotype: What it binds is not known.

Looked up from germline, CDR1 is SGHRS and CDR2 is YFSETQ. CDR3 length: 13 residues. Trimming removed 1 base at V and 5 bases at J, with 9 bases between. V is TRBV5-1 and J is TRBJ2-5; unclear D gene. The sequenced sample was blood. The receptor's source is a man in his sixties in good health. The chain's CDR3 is CASSLNVGETQYF. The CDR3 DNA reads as TGCGCCAGCAGCTTGAACGTGGGGGAGACCCAGTACTTC.